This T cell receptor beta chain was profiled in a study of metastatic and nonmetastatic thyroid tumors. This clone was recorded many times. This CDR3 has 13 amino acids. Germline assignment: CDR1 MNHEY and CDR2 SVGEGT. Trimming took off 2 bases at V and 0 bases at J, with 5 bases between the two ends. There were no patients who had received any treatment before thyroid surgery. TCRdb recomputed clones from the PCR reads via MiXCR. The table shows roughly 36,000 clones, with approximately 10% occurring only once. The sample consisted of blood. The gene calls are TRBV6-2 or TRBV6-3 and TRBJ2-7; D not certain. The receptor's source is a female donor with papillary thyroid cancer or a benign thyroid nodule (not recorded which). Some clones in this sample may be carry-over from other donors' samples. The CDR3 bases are TGTGCCAGCAGTTACAGGGACTCCTACGAGCAGTACTTC. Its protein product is CASSYRDSYEQYF.